The T cell receptor beta chain under discussion was sequenced for a study of tumor-infiltrating lymphocytes in oesophageal squamous cell carcinoma (TCRdb year 2016). There are many counts of this clonotype. It lacks a known antigen. One base away there is no much larger clone; base qualities are not given. The library was built by means of PCR. Sequencing was carried out with an Illumina HiSeq 2000. The public sequencing data were trimmed at Q25 with fastp and processed into clonotypes with MiXCR by TCRdb, which kept only in-frame beta chains. Each entry merges the rows of one CDR3 protein and shows their most common DNA and genes. Counted in this sample were about 22,000 distinct CDR3 sequences; 36% of them appeared once. The ten largest clones capture around 10% of the sample. According to the germline V gene, CDR1 reads KGHSH and CDR2 reads LQKENI. V sheds 8 bases and J sheds 5 bases, leaving 15 bases between their ends. The CDR3, cysteine through phenylalanine, is 14 amino acids long. Kept here is only the CDR3 DNA, which spans 42 bases and is read in frame from base 1.

Material for sequencing was esophageal tumor tissue. The receptor's source is a male donor with esophageal squamous cell carcinoma. This receptor chain uses TRBV18 and TRBJ1-4; too little of a D gene remains to name it. The CDR3 amino acid sequence is: CASMEGSWNEKLFF. In nucleotides, the sequence is TGTGCCAGCATGGAGGGAAGTTGGAATGAAAAACTGTTTTTT. Full variable domain (CDR3 extended with the reference TRBV18 and TRBJ1-4 proteins): NAGVMQNPRHLVRRRGQEARLRCSPMKGHSHVYWYRQLPEEGLKFMVYLQKENIIDESGMPKERFSAEFPKEGPSILRIQQVVRGDSAAYFCASMEGSWNEKLFFGSGTQLSVL.